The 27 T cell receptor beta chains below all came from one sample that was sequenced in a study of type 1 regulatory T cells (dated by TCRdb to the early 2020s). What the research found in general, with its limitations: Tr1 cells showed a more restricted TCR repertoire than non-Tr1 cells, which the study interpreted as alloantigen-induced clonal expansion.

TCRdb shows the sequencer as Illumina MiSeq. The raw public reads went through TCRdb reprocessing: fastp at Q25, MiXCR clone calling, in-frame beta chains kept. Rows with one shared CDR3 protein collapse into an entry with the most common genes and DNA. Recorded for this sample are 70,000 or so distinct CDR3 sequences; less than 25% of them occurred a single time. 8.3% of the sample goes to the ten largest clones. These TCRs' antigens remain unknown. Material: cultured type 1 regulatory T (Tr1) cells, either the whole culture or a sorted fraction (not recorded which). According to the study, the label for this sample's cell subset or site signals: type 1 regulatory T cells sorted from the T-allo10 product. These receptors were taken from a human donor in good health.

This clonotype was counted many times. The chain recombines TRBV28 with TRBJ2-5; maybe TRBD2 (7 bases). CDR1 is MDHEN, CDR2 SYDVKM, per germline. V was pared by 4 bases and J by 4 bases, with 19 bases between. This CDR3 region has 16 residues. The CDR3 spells CASSSSSGGPGETQYF. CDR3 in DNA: TGTGCCAGCAGTTCCTCCTCCGGGGGGCCGGGAGAGACCCAGTACTTC.

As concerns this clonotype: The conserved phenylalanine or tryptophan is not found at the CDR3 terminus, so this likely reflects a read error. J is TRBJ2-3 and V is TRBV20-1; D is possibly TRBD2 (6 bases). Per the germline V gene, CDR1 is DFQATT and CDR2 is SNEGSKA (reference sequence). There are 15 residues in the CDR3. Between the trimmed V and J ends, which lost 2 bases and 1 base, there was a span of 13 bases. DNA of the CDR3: TGCAGTGCTAGATCACCGGGACTGGGCACAGATACGCAGTATCTT. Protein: CSARSPGLGTDTQYL.

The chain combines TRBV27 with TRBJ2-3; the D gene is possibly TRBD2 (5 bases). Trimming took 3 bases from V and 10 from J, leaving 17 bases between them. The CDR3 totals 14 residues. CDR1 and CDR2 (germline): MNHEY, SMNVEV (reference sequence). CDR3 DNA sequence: TGTGCCAGCAGTTTCCTGGGTCGGGGTGGGCCGCAGTATTTT. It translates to CASSFLGRGGPQYF.

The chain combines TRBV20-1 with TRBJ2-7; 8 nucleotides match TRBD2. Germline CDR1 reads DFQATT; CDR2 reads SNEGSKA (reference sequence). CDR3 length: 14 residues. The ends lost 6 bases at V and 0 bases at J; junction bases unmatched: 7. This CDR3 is CSANPSGSSYEQYF. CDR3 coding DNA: TGCAGTGCGAACCCAAGCGGGAGCTCCTACGAGCAGTACTTC.

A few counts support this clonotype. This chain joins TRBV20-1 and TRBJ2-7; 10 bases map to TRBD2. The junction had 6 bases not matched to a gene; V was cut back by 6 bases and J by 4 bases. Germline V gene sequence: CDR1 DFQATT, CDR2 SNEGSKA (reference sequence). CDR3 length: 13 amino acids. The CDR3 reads CSAESGRGYEQYF. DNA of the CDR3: TGCAGTGCCGAGAGCGGGAGGGGATACGAGCAGTACTTC.

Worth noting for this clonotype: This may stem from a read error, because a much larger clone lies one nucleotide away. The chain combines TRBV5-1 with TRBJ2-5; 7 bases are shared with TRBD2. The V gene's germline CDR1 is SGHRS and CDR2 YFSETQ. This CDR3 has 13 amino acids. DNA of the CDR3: TGCGCCAGCGAAAGCGGGAATGGAGAGACCCAGCACTTC. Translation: CASESGNGETQHF.

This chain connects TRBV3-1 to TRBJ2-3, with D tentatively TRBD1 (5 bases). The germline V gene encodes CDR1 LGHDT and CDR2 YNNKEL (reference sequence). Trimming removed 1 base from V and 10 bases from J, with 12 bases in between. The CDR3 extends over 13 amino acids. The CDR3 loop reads CASSQAKGYSQYF. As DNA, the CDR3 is TGTGCCAGCAGCCAAGCCAAGGGGTATTCGCAGTATTTT.

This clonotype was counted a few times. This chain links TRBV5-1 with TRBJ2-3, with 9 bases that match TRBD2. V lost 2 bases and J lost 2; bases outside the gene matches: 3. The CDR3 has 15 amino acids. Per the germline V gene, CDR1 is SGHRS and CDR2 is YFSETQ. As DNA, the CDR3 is TGCGCCAGCAGCTTCGCGGGAGGGCCCACAGATACGCAGTATTTT. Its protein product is CASSFAGGPTDTQYF.

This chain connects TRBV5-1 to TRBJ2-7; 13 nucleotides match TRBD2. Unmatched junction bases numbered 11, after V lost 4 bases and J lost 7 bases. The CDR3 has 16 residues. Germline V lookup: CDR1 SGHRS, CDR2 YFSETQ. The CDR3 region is CASSLGTSGNLREQYF. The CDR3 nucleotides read TGCGCCAGCAGCCTCGGGACTAGCGGGAATTTGAGGGAGCAGTACTTC.

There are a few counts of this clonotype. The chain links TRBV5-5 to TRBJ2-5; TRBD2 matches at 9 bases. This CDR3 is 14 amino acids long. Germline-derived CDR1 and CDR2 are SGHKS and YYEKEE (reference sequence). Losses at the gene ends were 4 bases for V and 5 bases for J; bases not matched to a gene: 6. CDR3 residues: CASSLTGLAETQYF. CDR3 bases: TGTGCCAGCAGCCTTACGGGACTAGCTGAGACCCAGTACTTC.

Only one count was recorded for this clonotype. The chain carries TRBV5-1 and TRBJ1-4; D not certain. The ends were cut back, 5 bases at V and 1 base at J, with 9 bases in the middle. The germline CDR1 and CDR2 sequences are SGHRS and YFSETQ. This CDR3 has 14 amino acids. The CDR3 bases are TGCGCCAGCAGGTCCGGTCTAACTAATGAAAAACTGTTTTTT. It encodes CASRSGLTNEKLFF. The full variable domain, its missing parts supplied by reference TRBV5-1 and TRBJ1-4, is KAGVTQTPRYLIKTRGQQVTLSCSPISGHRSVSWYQQTPGQGLQFLFEYFSETQRNKGNFPGRFSGRQFSNSRSEMNVSTLELGDSALYLCASRSGLTNEKLFFGSGTQLSVL.

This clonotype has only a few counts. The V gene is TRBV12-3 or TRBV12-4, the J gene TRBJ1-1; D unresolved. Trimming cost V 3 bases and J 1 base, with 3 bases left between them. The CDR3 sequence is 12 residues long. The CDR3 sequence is CASSFRNTEAFF. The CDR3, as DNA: TGTGCCAGCAGTTTTCGGAACACTGAAGCTTTCTTT.

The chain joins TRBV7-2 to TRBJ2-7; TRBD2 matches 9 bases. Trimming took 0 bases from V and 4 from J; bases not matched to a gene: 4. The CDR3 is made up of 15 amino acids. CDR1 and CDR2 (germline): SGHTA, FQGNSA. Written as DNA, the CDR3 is TGTGCCAGCAGCTTAGCAGCGGGAGGTCAATACGAGCAGTACTTC. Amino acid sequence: CASSLAAGGQYEQYF. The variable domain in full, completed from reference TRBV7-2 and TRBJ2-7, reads GAGVSQSPSNKVTEKGKDVELRCDPISGHTALYWYRQSLGQGLEFLIYFQGNSAPDKSGLPSDRFSAERTGGSVSTLTIQRTQQEDSAVYLCASSLAAGGQYEQYFGPGTRLTVT.

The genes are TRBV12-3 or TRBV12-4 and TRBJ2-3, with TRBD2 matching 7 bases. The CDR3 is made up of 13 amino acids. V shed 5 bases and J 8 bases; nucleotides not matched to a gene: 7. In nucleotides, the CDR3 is TGTGCCAGCAGTCCGGGACTAATATCTACGCAGTATTTT. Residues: CASSPGLISTQYF.

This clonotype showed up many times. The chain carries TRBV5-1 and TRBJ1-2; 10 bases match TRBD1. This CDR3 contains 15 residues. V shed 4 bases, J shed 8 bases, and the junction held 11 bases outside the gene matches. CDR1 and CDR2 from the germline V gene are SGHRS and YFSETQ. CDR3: CASSPGTGVLQGYTF. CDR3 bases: TGCGCCAGCAGCCCCGGGACAGGGGTGCTGCAGGGCTACACCTTC.

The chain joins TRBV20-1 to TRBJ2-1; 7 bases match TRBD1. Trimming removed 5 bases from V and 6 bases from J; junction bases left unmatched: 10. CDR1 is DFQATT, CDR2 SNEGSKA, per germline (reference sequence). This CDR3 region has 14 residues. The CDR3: CSAQPGQKFNEQFF. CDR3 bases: TGCAGTGCTCAGCCGGGACAGAAATTCAATGAGCAGTTCTTC.

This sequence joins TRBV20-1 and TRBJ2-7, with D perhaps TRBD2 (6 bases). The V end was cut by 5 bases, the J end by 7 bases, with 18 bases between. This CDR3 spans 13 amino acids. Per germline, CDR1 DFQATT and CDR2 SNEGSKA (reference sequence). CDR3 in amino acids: CSAPGTSSREQYF. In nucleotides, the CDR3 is TGCAGTGCTCCCGGGACTTCCTCTAGGGAGCAGTACTTC.

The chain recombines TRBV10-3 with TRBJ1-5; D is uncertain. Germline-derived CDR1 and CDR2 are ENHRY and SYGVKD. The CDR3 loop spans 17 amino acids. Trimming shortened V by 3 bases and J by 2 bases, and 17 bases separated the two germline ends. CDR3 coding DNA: TGTGCCATCAGTGAAGACACCCGGCTCGGAGGCAATCAGCCCCAGCATTTT. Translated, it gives CAISEDTRLGGNQPQHF.

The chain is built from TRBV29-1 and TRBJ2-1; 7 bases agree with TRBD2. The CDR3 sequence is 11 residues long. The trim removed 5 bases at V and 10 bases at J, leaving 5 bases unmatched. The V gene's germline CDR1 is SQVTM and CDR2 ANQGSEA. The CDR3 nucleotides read TGCAGCGTTCGACTAGCAGGGGAGCAGTTCTTC. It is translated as CSVRLAGEQFF.

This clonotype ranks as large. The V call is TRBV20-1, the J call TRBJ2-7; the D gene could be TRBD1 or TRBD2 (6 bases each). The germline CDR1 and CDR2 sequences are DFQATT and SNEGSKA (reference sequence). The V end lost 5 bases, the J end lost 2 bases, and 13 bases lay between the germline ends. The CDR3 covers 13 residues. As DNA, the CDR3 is TGCAGTGCTGCGGGACAAGGGACCTACGAGCAGTACTTC. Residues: CSAAGQGTYEQYF.

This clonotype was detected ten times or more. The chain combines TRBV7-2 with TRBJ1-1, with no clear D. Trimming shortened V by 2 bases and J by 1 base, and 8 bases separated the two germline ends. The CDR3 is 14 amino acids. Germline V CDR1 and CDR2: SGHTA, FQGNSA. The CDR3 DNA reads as TGTGCCAGCAGCTTAATCAGTCAGAACACTGAAGCTTTCTTT. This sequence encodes CASSLISQNTEAFF.

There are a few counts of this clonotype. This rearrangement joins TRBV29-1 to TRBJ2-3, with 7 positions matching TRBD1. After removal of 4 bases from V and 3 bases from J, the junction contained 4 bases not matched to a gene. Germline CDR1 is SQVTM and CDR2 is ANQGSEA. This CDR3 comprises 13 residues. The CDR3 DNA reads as TGCAGCGTTGTCCGACAGGGTACAGATACGCAGTATTTT. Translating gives CSVVRQGTDTQYF.

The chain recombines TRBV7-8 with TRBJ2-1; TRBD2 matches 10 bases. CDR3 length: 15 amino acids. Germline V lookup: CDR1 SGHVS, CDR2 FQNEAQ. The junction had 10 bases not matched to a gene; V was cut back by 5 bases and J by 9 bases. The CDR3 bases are TGTGCCAGCAGCCCCCAGGAGCGGGAGGGCAGTGAGCAGTTCTTC. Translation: CASSPQEREGSEQFF.

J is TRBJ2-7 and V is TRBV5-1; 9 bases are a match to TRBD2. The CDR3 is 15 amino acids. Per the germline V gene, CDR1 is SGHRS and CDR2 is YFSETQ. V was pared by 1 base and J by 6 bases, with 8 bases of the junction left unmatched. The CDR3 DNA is TGCGCCAGCAGCTTGTTGGCGGGAGGGCCGGGCGAGCAGTACTTC. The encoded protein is CASSLLAGGPGEQYF.

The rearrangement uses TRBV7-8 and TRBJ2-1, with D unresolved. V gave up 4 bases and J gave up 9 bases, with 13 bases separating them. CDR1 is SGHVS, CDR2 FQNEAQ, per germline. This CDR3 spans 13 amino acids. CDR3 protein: CASSWRRAGEQFF. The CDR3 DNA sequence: TGTGCCAGCAGCTGGCGAAGGGCTGGTGAGCAGTTCTTC.

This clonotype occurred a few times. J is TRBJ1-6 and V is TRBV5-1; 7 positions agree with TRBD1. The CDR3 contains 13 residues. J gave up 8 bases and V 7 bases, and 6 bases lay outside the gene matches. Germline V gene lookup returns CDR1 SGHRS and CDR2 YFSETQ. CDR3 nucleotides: TGCGCCAGCTCCGGGACAGTCGATTCACCCCTCCACTTT. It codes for CASSGTVDSPLHF. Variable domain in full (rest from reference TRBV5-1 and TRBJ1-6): KAGVTQTPRYLIKTRGQQVTLSCSPISGHRSVSWYQQTPGQGLQFLFEYFSETQRNKGNFPGRFSGRQFSNSRSEMNVSTLELGDSALYLCASSGTVDSPLHFGNGTRLTVT.

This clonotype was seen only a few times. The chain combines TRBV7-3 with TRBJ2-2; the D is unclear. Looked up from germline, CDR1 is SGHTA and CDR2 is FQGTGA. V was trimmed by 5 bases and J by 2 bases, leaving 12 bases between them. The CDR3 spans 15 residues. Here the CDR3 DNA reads TGTGCCAGCAGCGCCTCCGTTGGAAACACCGGGGAGCTGTTTTTT. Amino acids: CASSASVGNTGELFF.